Each of the 16 T cell receptor beta chains below was sequenced from the same sample in a study of cytomegalovirus exposure and HLA in healthy donors. Primers: 60 Vbeta forward and 13 Jbeta reverse. Only in-frame clones appear in the TCRdb table, and some are missing; sequencing was by immunoSEQ multiplex PCR. The sample records some 270,000 clones, roughly 80% being singletons. Specimen: PBMCs. The receptors shown here come from a girl aged 2 to 9 in good health and CMV-seronegative.

V gene TRBV5-1 combines with J gene TRBJ2-5; TRBD2 matches at 9 bases. This CDR3 is 16 amino acids long. The V gene's germline CDR1 is SGHRS and CDR2 YFSETQ. With V trimmed by 0 bases and J by 4 bases, 7 bases remained unmatched. The CDR3 DNA reads as TGCGCCAGCAGCTTGGCCGGGCGGGAGGGCCGAGAGACCCAGTACTTC. Its protein product is CASSLAGREGRETQYF.

This clone came up a few times. The CDR3 DNA is TGTGCCAGCCATATCAGACCGGGACAGGGAGGTTACACCTTC. It specifies CASHIRPGQGGYTF. The chain is built from TRBV6-1 and TRBJ1-2; TRBD1 matches at 9 bases. The CDR3 runs to 14 residues. In germline, CDR1 is MNHNS, CDR2 SASEGT. V was clipped by 8 bases and J by 11 bases; unmatched bases: 15.

The gene calls are TRBV12-1 and TRBJ1-2. TRBV12-1 is classified as a pseudogene. CDR3 length equals 16 residues. The CDR3 DNA follows: TGTGCCAGCACGCCTTACCGGGACTCAACCCCTGGTGGCTACACCTTC. This translates into CASTPYRDSTPGGYTF.

The CDR3 nucleotides read TGTGCCATCGCACAAACAGGGGGCGCAGGAGATACGCAGTATTTT. It specifies CAIAQTGGAGDTQYF. V is TRBV19 and J is TRBJ2-3; 9 bases align to TRBD1. With V trimmed by 10 bases and J by 5 bases, 13 bases remained unmatched. Per germline, CDR1 LNHDA and CDR2 SQIVND (reference sequence). CDR3 length equals 15 residues.

The chain employs TRBV7-6 and TRBJ2-3, with unresolved D. Trimming pared 2 bases from V and 3 bases from J, leaving 6 bases between. Per germline, CDR1 SGHVS and CDR2 FNYEAQ. This CDR3 is built from 13 residues. The CDR3 region has the DNA TGTGCCAGCAGCTTACAGGCGACAGATACGCAGTATTTT. As protein: CASSLQATDTQYF.

This clone was observed a handful of times. This chain joins TRBV7-2 and TRBJ2-3; TRBD2 matches 9 bases. Germline CDR1 reads SGHTA; CDR2 reads FQGNSA. This CDR3 region has 16 residues. The J segment lost 5 bases and the V segment lost 5 bases, leaving 11 bases of the junction unmatched. The CDR3 is CASSRTRREGLDTQYF. The DNA of the CDR3 is TGTGCCAGCAGCCGAACACGGCGGGAGGGCCTAGATACGCAGTATTTT.

The chain joins TRBV15 to TRBJ2-7; 12 bases map to TRBD1. Germline CDR1 reads LNHNV; CDR2 reads YYDKDF (reference sequence). With 5 bases clipped from V and 6 bases from J, the junction kept 20 bases outside the gene matches. The CDR3 runs 19 residues. CDR3 residues: CATSGRDRGHIAGVTEQYF. The DNA for the CDR3 is TGTGCCACCAGCGGCCGGGACAGGGGGCACATAGCGGGAGTTACCGAGCAGTACTTC.

The chain employs TRBV18 and TRBJ2-5; 13 bases map to TRBD2. The DNA end is more similar to TRBJ2-7, so the J call may be wrong. CDR1 and CDR2 from the germline V gene are KGHSH and LQKENI. The CDR3 is made up of 18 amino acids. The CDR3 DNA follows: TGTGCCAGCTCACCACAGGGACTAGCGGGATTTGTATCCTACGAGCAGTACTTC. Translated, it gives CASSPQGLAGFVSYEQYF.

The genes are TRBV28 and TRBJ2-2; the match to TRBD2 covers 8 bases. CDR1 and CDR2 (germline): MDHEN, SYDVKM. The CDR3 is 18 residues long. Losses at the gene ends were 8 bases for V and 6 bases for J; bases not matched to a gene: 20. The CDR3 spells CASRRDIVAGRAPGELFF. Here the CDR3 DNA reads TGTGCCAGCCGCAGGGATATTGTAGCGGGAAGGGCCCCCGGGGAGCTGTTTTTT.

The chain combines TRBV7-2 with TRBJ1-2; perhaps TRBD1 as D (5 bases). V dropped 4 bases and J dropped 5 bases, with 11 bases sitting between them. The CDR3 extends over 13 amino acids. Germline-derived CDR1 and CDR2 are SGHTA and FQGNSA. CDR3 loop: CASSWEGSYGYTF. The CDR3 coding sequence is TGTGCCAGCAGCTGGGAGGGGTCATATGGCTACACCTTC.

This clone was seen only once. The junction departs from the called germline gene at one end, perhaps through a read error. The chain combines TRBV28 with TRBJ1-6; 7 bases fit TRBD1. The germline gives CDR1 MDHEN, CDR2 SYDVKM. The CDR3 loop spans 14 amino acids. The CDR3: CANSPHRGNSPLHF. The CDR3 region has the DNA TGTGCCAACAGTCCACACAGGGGAAATTCACCCCTCCACTTT.

For this clone: Within the sample, other DNA sequences also encode this same CDR3. The chain has TRBV5-6 and TRBJ1-1; 9 positions agree with TRBD1. Germline values: CDR1 SGHDT, CDR2 YYEEEE. The V segment lost 1 base and the J segment 3 bases; nucleotides outside the gene matches: 4. There are 15 residues in the CDR3. Here the CDR3 reads CASSLYGDRDTEAFF. The CDR3, as DNA: TGTGCCAGCAGCTTGTACGGGGACAGGGACACTGAAGCTTTCTTT. Based on the CDR3 plus reference TRBV5-6 and TRBJ1-1, the full variable domain is DAGVTQSPTHLIKTRGQQVTLRCSPKSGHDTVSWYQQALGQGPQFIFQYYEEEERQRGNFPDRFSGHQFPNYSSELNVNALLLGDSALYLCASSLYGDRDTEAFFGQGTRLTVV.

V and J are TRBV2 and TRBJ2-7, with 7 bases fitting TRBD2. V shed 6 bases and J 3 bases; nucleotides not matched to a gene: 11. CDR3 length equals 15 residues. Per the germline V gene, CDR1 is SNHLY and CDR2 is FYNNEI. Written as DNA, the CDR3 is TGTGCCAGCAGCTACCAGGCGGGAGCTCTCTACGAGCAGTACTTC. This gives the protein CASSYQAGALYEQYF.

This chain links TRBV11-2 with TRBJ2-1; D gene unclear. Trimming removed 3 bases at V and 5 bases at J, with 23 bases between. Germline V gene data show CDR1 as SGHAT and CDR2 as FQNNGV. The CDR3 consists of 18 residues. CDR3 bases: TGTGCCAGCAGCTTTAAGATTGGTGGCGGCAAACTAAACAATGAGCAGTTCTTC. Translating it yields CASSFKIGGGKLNNEQFF.

This clone was found once. J is TRBJ2-1 and V is TRBV4-2, with TRBD2 matching 7 bases. The trim removed 0 bases at V and 3 bases at J, leaving 8 bases unmatched. Germline V gene lookup returns CDR1 LGHNA and CDR2 YNFKEQ. The CDR3 totals 17 residues. CDR3 bases: TGTGCCAGCAGCCAAGATTTTTTGCGGGAGATCTACAATGAGCAGTTCTTC. Its protein is CASSQDFLREIYNEQFF.

The genes are TRBV4-1 and TRBJ1-1; D is perhaps TRBD1 (6 bases). V was clipped by 2 bases and J by 0 bases, with 10 bases between them. Germline CDR1 MGHRA, CDR2 YSYEKL. The CDR3 length is 15 residues. CDR3 coding DNA: TGCGCCAGCAGCCAACTAACAGGGCTGAACACTGAAGCTTTCTTT. Its translation is CASSQLTGLNTEAFF.